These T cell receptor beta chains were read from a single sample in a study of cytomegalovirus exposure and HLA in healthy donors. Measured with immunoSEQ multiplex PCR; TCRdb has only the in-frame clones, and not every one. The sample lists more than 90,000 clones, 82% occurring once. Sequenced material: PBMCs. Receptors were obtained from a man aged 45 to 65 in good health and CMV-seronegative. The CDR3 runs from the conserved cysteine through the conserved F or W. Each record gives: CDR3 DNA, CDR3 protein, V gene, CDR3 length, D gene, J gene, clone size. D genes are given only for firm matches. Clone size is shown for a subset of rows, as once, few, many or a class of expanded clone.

TGTGCCAGTAGTGCTTCAGGGGGCACTGAAGCTTTCTTT | CASSASGGTEAFF | TRBV19 | 13 | TRBD1 | TRBJ1-1 | -
TGTGCCAGCAGCCCCGGGGGGAGAGATAGCAATCAGCCCCAGCATTTT | CASSPGGRDSNQPQHF | TRBV28 | 16 | - | TRBJ1-5 | -
TGTGCCAGCAGCCCAGACAGGAGCGTGTTTTACATTCAGTACTTC | CASSPDRSVFYIQYF | TRBV6-5 | 15 | - | TRBJ2-4 | -
TGTGCCAGCAGCTTCGAAGTCCGGGGAAACTCCTACGAGCAGTACTTC | CASSFEVRGNSYEQYF | TRBV5-6 | 16 | - | TRBJ2-7 | -
TGCAGTGCTGACGCCGGGGAGGCGCAGTATTTT | CSADAGEAQYF | TRBV20-1 | 11 | - | TRBJ2-3 | -
TGTGCCAGCAGTGAGGTCCATCCTACTAGAGAGCAGTACTTC | CASSEVHPTREQYF | TRBV6-1 | 14 | - | TRBJ2-7 | -
TGTGCCAGTAGTATACCAGGGGACTATAGCAATCAGCCCCAGCATTTT | CASSIPGDYSNQPQHF | TRBV19 | 16 | - | TRBJ1-5 | -
TGTGCCACCAGCAGAGTAGGTAGTCTAGTCCCCACAGATACGCAGTATTTT | CATSRVGSLVPTDTQYF | TRBV15 | 17 | - | TRBJ2-3 | -
TGTGCCAGTAGTATGGTCCTAGGCAGGGATTGGTCCGGGGAGCTGTTTTTT | CASSMVLGRDWSGELFF | TRBV19 | 17 | - | TRBJ2-2 | -
TGTGCCAGCAGCTCCCTAAGTGGGGCTAGCGGGAGGATCGAGCAGTACTTC | CASSSLSGASGRIEQYF | TRBV7-9 | 17 | TRBD2 | TRBJ2-7 | once
TGTGCCAGCAGCTTACGGGGACTAGCGGGACGAAGAGGGTACAATGAGCAGTTCTTC | CASSLRGLAGRRGYNEQFF | TRBV11-1 | 19 | TRBD2 | TRBJ2-1 | -
TGTGCCAGCAGCTTATCTAGCGGTGGCACAGATACGCAGTATTTT | CASSLSSGGTDTQYF | TRBV7-6 | 15 | TRBD2 | TRBJ2-3 | -
TGTGCCAGCAGCTTCACACTAGACAGGCTGTACAATGAGCAGTTCTTC | CASSFTLDRLYNEQFF | TRBV5-6 | 16 | - | TRBJ2-1 | -
TGTGCCAGTAACACAGGGACTGGAAACACCATATATTTT | CASNTGTGNTIYF | TRBV19 | 13 | - | TRBJ1-3 | many
TGTGCCAGCAGCAAGGGGGCTGGCTACACCTTC | CASSKGAGYTF | TRBV6-5 | 11 | TRBD1 | TRBJ1-2 | few
TGTGCCAGCAGTTACGGACAGGGGGCGGGTTACGAGCAGTACTTC | CASSYGQGAGYEQYF | TRBV6-5 | 15 | TRBD1 | TRBJ2-7 | once
TGTGCCAGCAGCTTTCAAGCGGGACCCACAGATACGCAGTATTTT | CASSFQAGPTDTQYF | TRBV7-6 | 15 | TRBD2 | TRBJ2-3 | -
TGCGCCAGCAGCCACGCGGGACAGGGGGCCGAGCAGTACTTC | CASSHAGQGAEQYF | TRBV4-3 | 14 | TRBD1 | TRBJ2-7 | -
TGTGCCAGCAGCTTACTAGCGGGAGGGGGGGATACGCAGTATTTT | CASSLLAGGGDTQYF | TRBV13 | 15 | TRBD2 | TRBJ2-3 | -
TGTGCCAGCACCCAGGGGTCGAACACTGAAGCTTTCTTT | CASTQGSNTEAFF | TRBV6-6 | 13 | - | TRBJ1-1 | -
TGTGCCACAGCCCCGGAGGGTTCAGGTCTACGTGGCTACACCTTC | CATAPEGSGLRGYTF | TRBV7-2 | 15 | - | TRBJ1-2 | -
TGTGCCAGCAGTACAGTGGTTCGAACAGATACGCAGTATTTT | CASSTVVRTDTQYF | TRBV27 | 14 | - | TRBJ2-3 | -
TGTGCCAGCAGCGTGAGAGGGGGCGGCACAGATACGCAGTATTTT | CASSVRGGGTDTQYF | TRBV9 | 15 | TRBD1 | TRBJ2-3 | -
TGTGCCAGCACCCTCTCCCAGGGGGCTTATGAGCAGTTCTTC | CASTLSQGAYEQFF | TRBV28 | 14 | TRBD1 | TRBJ2-1 | -
TGTGCCAGCAGCTTAGGACAGGGCTTTGAAGCTTTCTTT | CASSLGQGFEAFF | TRBV7-8 | 13 | TRBD1 | TRBJ1-1 | -
TGTGCCAGCAGCCCCCGTCAGGGCATCTCCTACGAGCAGTACTTC | CASSPRQGISYEQYF | TRBV14 | 15 | - | TRBJ2-7 | once
TGTGCCAGCTCGACAGGGGTGGGGAGCTCTGGAAACACCATATATTTT | CASSTGVGSSGNTIYF | TRBV18 | 16 | TRBD1 | TRBJ1-3 | -
TGTGCCAGCAGCGTAGGAGCGGGAGGGAACACCGGGGAGCTGTTTTTT | CASSVGAGGNTGELFF | TRBV9 | 16 | TRBD2 | TRBJ2-2 | -
TGTGCCAGCAGTTTCGATGGTAGGCTGGCGGGAGTGAATGAGCAGTTCTTC | CASSFDGRLAGVNEQFF | TRBV27 | 17 | TRBD2 | TRBJ2-1 | -
TGTGCCAGCAGCGCCCAACAGGGTCGGACAGGGGGGTTCTACGAGCAGTACTTC | CASSAQQGRTGGFYEQYF | TRBV7-2 | 18 | TRBD1 | TRBJ2-7 | -
TGCGCCAGCAGCTTATGGCCGGGAGGAACTGACGAGCAGTACTTC | CASSLWPGGTDEQYF | TRBV5-1 | 15 | TRBD2 | TRBJ2-7 | once
TGTGCCATCAGTGAGAGGACAGGTAGCTCCTACAATGAGCAGTTCTTC | CAISERTGSSYNEQFF | TRBV10-3 | 16 | TRBD1 | TRBJ2-1 | -
TGTGCTAGCAGCTTGGGGACAGGGTTGGACGAGCAGTACTTC | CASSLGTGLDEQYF | TRBV7-7 | 14 | TRBD1 | TRBJ2-7 | -
TGTGCCAGCAGCTCGACGGGGAACACTGAAGCTTTCTTT | CASSSTGNTEAFF | TRBV7-3 | 13 | - | TRBJ1-1 | -
TGCGCCAGCAGCCCCTCTATCCGGGTCAACTCTGGAAACACCATATATTTT | CASSPSIRVNSGNTIYF | TRBV4-3 | 17 | - | TRBJ1-3 | few
TGCGCCAGCAGCCAAGAGTCCTCGGGCGGGAGGGCGGGCACCGGGGAGCTGTTTTTT | CASSQESSGGRAGTGELFF | TRBV4-3 | 19 | TRBD2 | TRBJ2-2 | -
TGTGCCAGCAGCTTAGTCCAGGGCGGGGCGGTAGATACGCAGTATTTT | CASSLVQGGAVDTQYF | TRBV9 | 16 | - | TRBJ2-3 | -
TGCGCCAGCAGCCAAGTTAGACAGGGGGTTGACGGCTACACCTTC | CASSQVRQGVDGYTF | TRBV4-1 | 15 | TRBD1 | TRBJ1-2 | -
TGTGCCAGCAGCCGATGGACTAGCGGGGGCTACGAGCAGTACTTC | CASSRWTSGGYEQYF | TRBV4-2 | 15 | TRBD2 | TRBJ2-7 | -
TGTGCCAGCAGTTCAGACCAGCAACGGACAGGGAACCCAAGAGAAACCCAGTACTTC | CASSSDQQRTGNPRETQYF | TRBV28 | 19 | TRBD1 | TRBJ2-5 | once
TGTGCCAGCAGTCCCCTCGGGAGAGGGAACACTGAAGCTTTCTTT | CASSPLGRGNTEAFF | TRBV27 | 15 | - | TRBJ1-1 | -
TGTGCCAGAAGTTTACGGGACAGGGTGTCATACGAGCAGTACTTC | CARSLRDRVSYEQYF | TRBV5-3 | 15 | TRBD1 | TRBJ2-7 | -
TGTGCCAGCAGTTTAGGAGGGCCCTCCCTAGGTGGCTACACCTTC | CASSLGGPSLGGYTF | TRBV28 | 15 | - | TRBJ1-2 | -
TGTGCCAGCAGCTTAGCTAGCGGGGGCAATGAGCAGTTCTTC | CASSLASGGNEQFF | TRBV11-3 | 14 | TRBD2 | TRBJ2-1 | once
TGTGCCAGCAGTCAGCGGGAGAGCTCCTACAATGAGCAGTTCTTC | CASSQRESSYNEQFF | TRBV27 | 15 | TRBD2 | TRBJ2-1 | -
TGTGCCAGCAGCCAAGAAAAGGTAGCGGGATTGGAGGACGAGCAGTACTTC | CASSQEKVAGLEDEQYF | TRBV14 | 17 | TRBD2 | TRBJ2-7 | -
TGTGCCACCTCACCGTTGGGACAGGGCTTCACAGATACGCAGTATTTT | CATSPLGQGFTDTQYF | TRBV19 | 16 | TRBD1 | TRBJ2-3 | -
TGTGCCAGTAGTCCGGGACAGGGATCCCCCTATGGCTACACCTTC | CASSPGQGSPYGYTF | TRBV19 | 15 | TRBD1 | TRBJ1-2 | -
TGTGCCAGCAGGACCTCGCGGGCGGGAGGGTACGAGCAGTACTTC | CASRTSRAGGYEQYF | TRBV6-1 | 15 | TRBD2 | TRBJ2-7 | -
TGTGCCAGCAGCTTAGGACCTAGCGGGAGCTACGAGCAGTACTTC | CASSLGPSGSYEQYF | TRBV11-2 | 15 | TRBD2 | TRBJ2-7 | -
TGTGCCAGCAGCTCGGGACAGCAAGAGACCCAGTACTTC | CASSSGQQETQYF | TRBV5-4 | 13 | TRBD1 | TRBJ2-5 | few
TGTGCCAGCAGTTTAGGACTAAAACCCGGGGAGCTGTTTTTT | CASSLGLKPGELFF | TRBV27 | 14 | - | TRBJ2-2 | -
TGTGCCAGCAGCTCCGGACAGGGGAGGGAGACCCAGTACTTC | CASSSGQGRETQYF | TRBV25-1 | 14 | TRBD1 | TRBJ2-5 | -
TGTGCCAGCAGATACTTCAGGGGGAGCAATCAGCCCCAGCATTTT | CASRYFRGSNQPQHF | TRBV28 | 15 | TRBD1 | TRBJ1-5 | few
TGTGCCAGCAGCCCCCTAGCGGGCTCTCCGGGAGAGCAGTTCTTC | CASSPLAGSPGEQFF | TRBV2 | 15 | TRBD2 | TRBJ2-1 | -
TGTGCCAGCCGGCAACAGGGGGTACCCTACGAGCAGTACTTC | CASRQQGVPYEQYF | TRBV28 | 14 | TRBD1 | TRBJ2-7 | -
TGTGCCAGCAGTTTAACAGGGGGGGGCCGAACTAATGAAAAACTGTTTTTT | CASSLTGGGRTNEKLFF | TRBV28 | 17 | TRBD1 | TRBJ1-4 | -
TGTGCCAGCAGCAGGACAGGGGGTGGCTACACCTTC | CASSRTGGGYTF | TRBV2 | 12 | TRBD1 | TRBJ1-2 | -